This T cell receptor (beta chain) was profiled in a study of blood T cell repertoires in COVID-19. The overall study: Whether acute or convalescent, the COVID-19 samples came from the United States, Italy and Spain. PBMCs, B-cell-depleted T cells, or T cells were the source of the cDNA or gDNA that made up the material.

Original processing methods: Quantification of nucleated cells was approximated via reference gene primer amplification. Some clones are missing from TCRdb's copy, which holds only in-frame ones; the method was immunoSEQ multiplex PCR. The DNA was the basis for D and trimming; V, J and clone size are from that table. Here the sample spans 200,000 to 250,000 clones, nearly 90% being singletons. Sequencing input: peripheral blood. The receptor comes from a man aged 18 to 30 with active or convalescent COVID-19.

The CDR3 region is CASSGQGAPNEQFF. The CDR3 coding sequence is TGTGCCAGCAGCGGACAGGGGGCGCCCAATGAGCAGTTCTTC. This chain connects TRBV9 to TRBJ2-1; 10 nucleotides agree with TRBD1. J lost 6 bases, V lost 3 bases, and 3 bases had no gene match. CDR3 length: 14 amino acids. Germline assignment: CDR1 SGDLS and CDR2 YYNGEE.